These 23 T cell receptor beta chains share one sample of origin, sequenced in a study of blood T cell repertoires in COVID-19 (dated by TCRdb to 2020 to 2022). Receptors were amplified or captured by the immunoSEQ multiplex PCR assay. Held by TCRdb, this immuneACCESS table contains in-frame sequences only and omits some clones. Under half of the omission traces to an unresolved V gene where checked; the cause of the rest is unknown. For this sample the table gives some 460,000 clones, of which 87% were detected only once. 0.7% of the sample belongs to the ten largest clones. Sequencing was done on a sample of PBMCs or T cells enriched from blood (not recorded which). Receptors originate from a woman in her late teens or twenties who had recovered from COVID-19.

This chain joins TRBV14 and TRBJ2-3; TRBD1 is a possible D gene (6 bases). With 1 base removed from V and 4 bases from J, the gap between germline ends came to 12 bases. Germline V gives CDR1 SGHDN, CDR2 FVKESK. The CDR3 runs 15 residues. CDR3 region: CASSQVIEGADTQYF. The CDR3 region has the DNA TGTGCCAGCAGCCAAGTCATAGAGGGGGCAGATACGCAGTATTTT.

The chain couples TRBV5-1 to TRBJ1-3, with D possibly being TRBD1 (6 bases). The germline V gene has CDR1 SGHRS and CDR2 YFSETQ. The CDR3 extends over 14 amino acids. V was shortened by 3 bases and J by 4 bases, with 11 bases between the two germline ends. DNA for the CDR3: TGCGCCAGCAGCTGGGGACAATCCGGAAACACCATATATTTT. As protein: CASSWGQSGNTIYF.

V and J are TRBV7-8 and TRBJ1-5, with 11 bases identical to TRBD1. V dropped 5 bases and J dropped 4; count of bases not matched to a gene: 1. Germline CDR1 and CDR2: SGHVS and FQNEAQ. CDR3 length: 14 amino acids. CDR3 region: CASSRDRGNQPQHF. The CDR3 DNA reads as TGTGCCAGCAGCCGGGACAGGGGGAATCAGCCCCAGCATTTT.

The gene calls are TRBV29-1 and TRBJ1-1, with D unresolved. This CDR3 region has 12 residues. The V end lost 3 bases, the J end lost 1 base, and 6 bases lay between the germline ends. Per germline, CDR1 SQVTM and CDR2 ANQGSEA. For the CDR3, the DNA is TGCAGCGTTGATGAGTCGAACACTGAAGCTTTCTTT. It translates to CSVDESNTEAFF.

The V call is TRBV10-3, the J call TRBJ1-1, with D possibly TRBD1 on 6 matching bases. V shed 5 bases and J shed 0 bases, with 10 bases lying between them. Germline CDR1 is ENHRY and CDR2 is SYGVKD. The CDR3 consists of 14 residues. CDR3 residues: CAISPGHLNTEAFF. In nucleotides, the CDR3 is TGTGCCATCAGTCCGGGACACTTGAACACTGAAGCTTTCTTT.

This chain links TRBV10-3 with TRBJ1-1; TRBD1 is a possible D gene (5 bases). CDR1 is ENHRY and CDR2 is SYGVKD in the germline V gene. The germline V and J ends were trimmed by 0 bases and 3 bases, with 8 bases remaining between them. The CDR3 sequence is 14 residues long. This CDR3 reads CAISESDSYTEAFF. CDR3 DNA sequence: TGTGCCATCAGTGAGTCCGACAGCTACACTGAAGCTTTCTTT.

J is TRBJ1-1 and V is TRBV6-5; D perhaps matches TRBD1 (5 bases). Per the germline V gene, CDR1 is MNHEY and CDR2 is SVGAGI. This CDR3 spans 12 amino acids. The ends were cut back, 11 bases at V and 3 bases at J, with 13 bases in the middle. CDR3 nucleotides: TGTGCCTCACGTCGGGGGGACACTGAAGCTTTCTTT. Amino acids: CASRRGDTEAFF.

The genes are TRBV2 and TRBJ1-1, with D possibly TRBD1 on 6 matching bases. Per the germline V gene, CDR1 is SNHLY and CDR2 is FYNNEI. Trimming shortened V by 10 bases and J by 3 bases, and 15 bases separated the two germline ends. The CDR3 totals 13 residues. In DNA, the CDR3 is TGTGCCACGACGGGGGGCCGGGACACTGAAGCTTTCTTT. Amino acid sequence: CATTGGRDTEAFF.

For this clone: The same CDR3 can be traced to other DNA sequences in this sample. This chain uses TRBV7-9 with TRBJ1-4; a possible D gene is TRBD1 (5 bases). CDR1 is SEHNR, CDR2 FQNEAQ, per germline (reference sequence). The CDR3 length is 14 residues. The germline V and J ends were trimmed by 5 bases and 5 bases, with 12 bases remaining between them. CDR3 region: CASSPGELNEKLFF. The CDR3 DNA is TGTGCCAGCAGCCCGGGGGAGCTGAATGAAAAACTGTTTTTT.

The chain combines TRBV2 with TRBJ2-2; no reliable D call. This CDR3 has 16 residues. V lost 6 bases and J 1 base, leaving 15 bases between the germline ends. Germline-derived CDR1 and CDR2 are SNHLY and FYNNEI. DNA for the CDR3: TGTGCCAGCAGCGCTCAGGCGATGGGGAACACCGGGGAGCTGTTTTTT. Amino acid sequence: CASSAQAMGNTGELFF. Variable domain in full (rest from reference TRBV2 and TRBJ2-2): EPEVTQTPSHQVTQMGQEVILRCVPISNHLYFYWYRQILGQKVEFLVSFYNNEISEKSEIFDDQFSVERPDGSNFTLKIRSTKLEDSAMYFCASSAQAMGNTGELFFGEGSRLTVL.

This sequence joins TRBV6-1 and TRBJ2-5; 9 bases are shared with TRBD2. In germline, CDR1 is MNHNS, CDR2 SASEGT. The CDR3 is 15 residues long. V shed 1 base and J 5 bases; nucleotides not matched to a gene: 5. DNA for the CDR3: TGTGCCAGCAGTGAAGAACGGCTAGCGGGGGAGACCCAGTACTTC. The encoded protein is CASSEERLAGETQYF.

The V call is TRBV30, the J call TRBJ1-2; D perhaps matches TRBD1 (6 bases). Looked up from germline, CDR1 is GTSNPN and CDR2 is SVGIG (reference sequence). The CDR3 is made up of 13 amino acids. Trimming cost V 3 bases and J 7 bases, with 15 bases left between them. This CDR3 reads CAWRGQGYGGYTF. The CDR3 nucleotides are TGTGCCTGGAGGGGGCAGGGGTACGGTGGCTACACCTTC.

J is TRBJ2-5 and V is TRBV5-1, with a weak D call TRBD2 (6 bases). The germline V and J ends were trimmed by 4 bases and 4 bases, with 14 bases remaining between them. This CDR3 has 14 residues. Germline CDR1 is SGHRS and CDR2 is YFSETQ. The CDR3 DNA sequence: TGCGCCAGCAGCCCCCCGGGGGTTGGAGAGACCCAGTACTTC. It yields the protein CASSPPGVGETQYF. The full variable domain, rest sourced from reference TRBV5-1 and TRBJ2-5, is KAGVTQTPRYLIKTRGQQVTLSCSPISGHRSVSWYQQTPGQGLQFLFEYFSETQRNKGNFPGRFSGRQFSNSRSEMNVSTLELGDSALYLCASSPPGVGETQYFGPGTRLLVL.

The genes are TRBV5-4 and TRBJ2-5; D possibly corresponds to TRBD1 (6 bases). Germline V CDR1 and CDR2: SGHNT, YYREEE (reference sequence). The CDR3 consists of 14 residues. Trimming shortened V by 4 bases and J by 5 bases, and 15 bases separated the two germline ends. CDR3 bases: TGTGCCAGCAGCCGACCTGGGGGCAGGGAGACCCAGTACTTC. Residues: CASSRPGGRETQYF.

CDR3 in amino acids: CASSGYTGQGAVGYTF. The CDR3 nucleotides read TGTGCCAGCAGCGGATACACGGGACAGGGGGCAGTGGGCTACACCTTC. The V and J genes are TRBV7-9 and TRBJ1-2; TRBD1 agrees at 12 bases. Germline CDR1 SEHNR, CDR2 FQNEAQ (reference sequence). V shed 5 bases and J 8 bases; nucleotides not matched to a gene: 12. The CDR3 has 16 residues.

This chain uses TRBV10-3 with TRBJ1-4, with D possibly being TRBD1 (6 bases). Germline V gene data show CDR1 as ENHRY and CDR2 as SYGVKD. The CDR3 loop spans 13 amino acids. V lost 11 bases, J lost 6 bases, and 16 bases lay in between. The CDR3 loop is CAASGTTDEKLFF. The CDR3 DNA follows: TGTGCCGCATCCGGGACAACGGATGAAAAACTGTTTTTT.

The V and J genes are TRBV7-9 and TRBJ1-4; D call uncertain. V was pared by 2 bases and J by 8 bases, with 15 bases between. Germline CDR1 SEHNR, CDR2 FQNEAQ (reference sequence). This CDR3 region has 15 residues. The CDR3 DNA is TGTGCCAGCAGCTTAAAGAGGGCGTCGGAAGAAAAACTGTTTTTT. Translated: CASSLKRASEEKLFF.

The chain has TRBV28 and TRBJ2-2, with 8 bases lining up with TRBD1. The V and J ends lost 1 base and 7 bases, in that order; junction bases with no gene match: 8. Germline lookup yields CDR1 MDHEN and CDR2 SYDVKM. This CDR3 spans 16 amino acids. CDR3 sequence (DNA): TGTGCCAGCAGTTTATCTGACAGGGGCGCGGGCGGGGAGCTGTTTTTT. Amino acid sequence: CASSLSDRGAGGELFF.

J is TRBJ1-6 and V is TRBV19; TRBD1 might be the D (6 bases). The CDR3 loop spans 14 amino acids. V was shortened by 4 bases and J by 5 bases, with 9 bases between the two germline ends. The germline gives CDR1 LNHDA, CDR2 SQIVND (reference sequence). The CDR3 region is CASSTWTDNSPLHF. In DNA, the CDR3 is TGTGCCAGTAGTACTTGGACAGATAATTCACCCCTCCACTTT.

The CDR3: CASSVGGRSYNEQFF. CDR3 bases: TGTGCCAGCAGCGTCGGAGGGAGGTCCTACAATGAGCAGTTCTTC. V is TRBV7-2 and J is TRBJ2-1; a weak D match, TRBD2 (6 bases). CDR3 length equals 15 residues. Between the trimmed V and J ends, which lost 5 bases and 1 base, there was a span of 12 bases. Germline V gene sequence: CDR1 SGHTA, CDR2 FQGNSA.

This CDR3 reads CASSHALGTSEQYF. CDR3 coding DNA: TGTGCCAGCAGTCACGCCCTCGGGACTTCCGAGCAGTACTTC. The rearrangement uses TRBV27 and TRBJ2-7; D is perhaps TRBD2 (6 bases). V gave up 5 bases and J gave up 6 bases, with 17 bases separating them. Germline assignment: CDR1 MNHEY and CDR2 SMNVEV (reference sequence). This CDR3 contains 14 residues.

V usage is TRBV19 and J usage is TRBJ1-1, with D possibly being TRBD1 (6 bases). In germline, CDR1 is LNHDA, CDR2 SQIVND (reference sequence). This CDR3 has 16 amino acids. The V gene lost 1 base and the J gene lost 0 bases, with 12 bases spanning the gap. Here the CDR3 DNA reads TGTGCCAGTAGTATAGTACAGGGCCCCGTGAACACTGAAGCTTTCTTT. Translated: CASSIVQGPVNTEAFF.

V gene TRBV5-1 combines with J gene TRBJ2-7; 8 bases align to TRBD2. In germline, CDR1 is SGHRS, CDR2 YFSETQ. The V gene end was trimmed by 3 bases and the J gene end by 4 bases; junction bases not matched to a gene: 21. The CDR3 has 19 amino acids. The CDR3 DNA sequence: TGCGCCAGCAGCTCGCCGGCGCGAGCGGGGGCCGACCAACCTTACGAGCAGTACTTC. Residues: CASSSPARAGADQPYEQYF.